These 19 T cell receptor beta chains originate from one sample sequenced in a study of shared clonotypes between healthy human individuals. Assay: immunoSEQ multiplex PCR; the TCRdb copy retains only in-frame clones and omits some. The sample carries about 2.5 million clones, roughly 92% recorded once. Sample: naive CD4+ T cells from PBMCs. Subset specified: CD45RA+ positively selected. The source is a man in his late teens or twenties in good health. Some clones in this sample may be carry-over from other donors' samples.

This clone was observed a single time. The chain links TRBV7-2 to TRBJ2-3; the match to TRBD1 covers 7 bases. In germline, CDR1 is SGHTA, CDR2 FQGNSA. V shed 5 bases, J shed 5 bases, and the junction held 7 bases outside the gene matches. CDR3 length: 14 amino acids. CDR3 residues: CASSIRTGVDTQYF. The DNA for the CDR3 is TGTGCCAGCAGCATACGGACAGGAGTAGATACGCAGTATTTT.

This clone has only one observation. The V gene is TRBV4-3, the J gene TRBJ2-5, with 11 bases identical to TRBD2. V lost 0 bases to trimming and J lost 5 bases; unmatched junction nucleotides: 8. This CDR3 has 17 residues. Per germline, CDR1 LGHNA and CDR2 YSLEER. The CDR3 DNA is TGCGCCAGCAGCCAAGATGCGCTAGCGGGAGGTTTTGAGACCCAGTACTTC. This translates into CASSQDALAGGFETQYF.

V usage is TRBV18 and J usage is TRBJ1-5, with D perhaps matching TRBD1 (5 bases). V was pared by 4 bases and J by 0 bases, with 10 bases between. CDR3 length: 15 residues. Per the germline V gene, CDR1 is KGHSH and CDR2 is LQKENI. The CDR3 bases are TGTGCCAGCTCACTGGGGCAGCATAGCAATCAGCCCCAGCATTTT. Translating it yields CASSLGQHSNQPQHF.

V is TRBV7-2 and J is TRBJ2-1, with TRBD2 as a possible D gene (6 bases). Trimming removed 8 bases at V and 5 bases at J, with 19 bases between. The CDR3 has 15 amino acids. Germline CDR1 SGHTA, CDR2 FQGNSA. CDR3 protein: CASRRELSFDNEQFF. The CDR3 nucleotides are TGTGCCAGCCGGAGGGAGCTTTCGTTTGACAATGAGCAGTTCTTC.

In DNA form, the CDR3 reads TGTGCCAGCAGATCCCCGACAGGGAGTACGGAAAAACTGTTTTTT. Encoded protein: CASRSPTGSTEKLFF. This chain connects TRBV28 to TRBJ1-4, with 7 bases aligning to TRBD1. CDR3 length: 15 residues. With 6 bases clipped from V and 8 bases from J, the junction kept 12 bases outside the gene matches. Germline CDR1 is MDHEN and CDR2 is SYDVKM.

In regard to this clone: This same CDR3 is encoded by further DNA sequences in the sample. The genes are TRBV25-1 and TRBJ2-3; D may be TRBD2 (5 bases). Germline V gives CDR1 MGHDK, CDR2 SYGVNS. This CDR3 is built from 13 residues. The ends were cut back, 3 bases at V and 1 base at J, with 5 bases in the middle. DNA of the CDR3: TGTGCCAGCAGTGAGGGAGGCACAGATACGCAGTATTTT. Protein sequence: CASSEGGTDTQYF.

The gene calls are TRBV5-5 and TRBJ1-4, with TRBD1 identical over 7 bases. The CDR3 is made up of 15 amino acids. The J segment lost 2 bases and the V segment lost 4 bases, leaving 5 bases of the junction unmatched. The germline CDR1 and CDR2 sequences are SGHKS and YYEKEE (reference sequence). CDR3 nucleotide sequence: TGTGCCAGCAGCAGACGACAGGGTACTAATGAAAAACTGTTTTTT. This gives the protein CASSRRQGTNEKLFF.

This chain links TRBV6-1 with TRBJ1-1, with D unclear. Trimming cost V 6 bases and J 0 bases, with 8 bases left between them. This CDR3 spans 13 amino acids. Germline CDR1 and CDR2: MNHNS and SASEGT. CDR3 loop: CASRGSLNTEAFF. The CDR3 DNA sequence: TGTGCCAGCAGAGGGAGCTTGAACACTGAAGCTTTCTTT.

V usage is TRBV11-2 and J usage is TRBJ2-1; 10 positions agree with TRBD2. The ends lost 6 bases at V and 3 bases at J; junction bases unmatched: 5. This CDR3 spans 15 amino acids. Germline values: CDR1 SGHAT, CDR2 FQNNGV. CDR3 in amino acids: CASRTLAGVYNEQFF. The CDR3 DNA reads TGTGCCAGCAGGACCCTAGCGGGAGTCTACAATGAGCAGTTCTTC.

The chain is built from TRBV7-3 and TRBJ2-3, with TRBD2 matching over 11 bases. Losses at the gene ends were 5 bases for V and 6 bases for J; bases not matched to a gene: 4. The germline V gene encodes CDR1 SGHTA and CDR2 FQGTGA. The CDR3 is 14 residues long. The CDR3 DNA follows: TGTGCCAGCAGCATCGGGACTAGCGGTGATACGCAGTATTTT. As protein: CASSIGTSGDTQYF.

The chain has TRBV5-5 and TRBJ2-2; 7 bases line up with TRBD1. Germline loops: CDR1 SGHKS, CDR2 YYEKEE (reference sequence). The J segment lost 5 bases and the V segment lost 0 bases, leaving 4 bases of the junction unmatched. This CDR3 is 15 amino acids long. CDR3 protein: CASSLGDSLTGELFF. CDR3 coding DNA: TGTGCCAGCAGCTTGGGGGACAGTCTAACCGGGGAGCTGTTTTTT.

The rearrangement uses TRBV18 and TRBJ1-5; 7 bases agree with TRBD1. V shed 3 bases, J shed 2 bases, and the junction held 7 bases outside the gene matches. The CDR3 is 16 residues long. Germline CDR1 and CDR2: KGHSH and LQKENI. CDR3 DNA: TGTGCCAGCTCACCTCAGACAGGGAGTGGCAATCAGCCCCAGCATTTT. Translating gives CASSPQTGSGNQPQHF.

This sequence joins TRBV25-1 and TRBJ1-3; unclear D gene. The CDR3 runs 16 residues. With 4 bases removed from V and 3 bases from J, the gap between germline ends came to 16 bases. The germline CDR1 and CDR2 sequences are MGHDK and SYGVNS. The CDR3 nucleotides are TGTGCCAGCAGTGCCCATACAGCAGCACTTGGAAACACCATATATTTT. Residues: CASSAHTAALGNTIYF.

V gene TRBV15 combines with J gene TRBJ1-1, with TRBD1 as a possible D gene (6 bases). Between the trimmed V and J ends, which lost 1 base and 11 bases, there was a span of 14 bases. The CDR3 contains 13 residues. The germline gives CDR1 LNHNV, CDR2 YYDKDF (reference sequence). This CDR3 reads CATSRGTEGPAFF. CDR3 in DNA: TGTGCCACCAGCAGAGGGACAGAGGGGCCGGCTTTCTTT. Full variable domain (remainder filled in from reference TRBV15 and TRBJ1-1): DAMVIQNPRYQVTQFGKPVTLSCSQTLNHNVMYWYQQKSSQAPKLLFHYYDKDFNNEADTPDNFQSRRPNTSFCFLDIRSPGLGDTAMYLCATSRGTEGPAFFGQGTRLTVV.

CDR3 DNA sequence: TGTGCCAGCAGCAACGACAGGGGTGGCACTGAAGCTTTCTTT. Amino acids: CASSNDRGGTEAFF. The chain recombines TRBV2 with TRBJ1-1; 8 bases line up with TRBD1. The V and J ends lost 6 bases and 4 bases, in that order; junction bases with no gene match: 7. CDR3 length: 14 residues. Germline V lookup: CDR1 SNHLY, CDR2 FYNNEI.

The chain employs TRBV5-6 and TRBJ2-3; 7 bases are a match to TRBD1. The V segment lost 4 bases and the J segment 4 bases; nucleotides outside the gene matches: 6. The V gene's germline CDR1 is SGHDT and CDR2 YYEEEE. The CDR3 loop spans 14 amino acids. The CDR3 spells CASSRNRGPDTQYF. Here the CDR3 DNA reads TGTGCCAGCAGCCGGAACAGGGGCCCAGATACGCAGTATTTT. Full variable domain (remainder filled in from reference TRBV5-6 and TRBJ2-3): DAGVTQSPTHLIKTRGQQVTLRCSPKSGHDTVSWYQQALGQGPQFIFQYYEEEERQRGNFPDRFSGHQFPNYSSELNVNALLLGDSALYLCASSRNRGPDTQYFGPGTRLTVL.

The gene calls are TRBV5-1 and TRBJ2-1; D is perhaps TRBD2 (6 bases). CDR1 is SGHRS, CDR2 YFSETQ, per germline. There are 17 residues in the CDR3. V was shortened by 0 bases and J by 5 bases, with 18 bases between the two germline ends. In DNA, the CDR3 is TGCGCCAGCAGCTTGGCCTCTAGCGCATCCATGGACAATGAGCAGTTCTTC. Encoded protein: CASSLASSASMDNEQFF. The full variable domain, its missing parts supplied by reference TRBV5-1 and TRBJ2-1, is KAGVTQTPRYLIKTRGQQVTLSCSPISGHRSVSWYQQTPGQGLQFLFEYFSETQRNKGNFPGRFSGRQFSNSRSEMNVSTLELGDSALYLCASSLASSASMDNEQFFGPGTRLTVL.

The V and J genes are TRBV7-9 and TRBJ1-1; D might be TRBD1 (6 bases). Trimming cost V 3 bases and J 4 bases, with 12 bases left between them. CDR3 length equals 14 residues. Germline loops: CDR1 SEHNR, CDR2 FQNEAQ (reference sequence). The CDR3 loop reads CASSFWEGGTEAFF. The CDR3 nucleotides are TGTGCCAGCAGCTTCTGGGAAGGGGGCACTGAAGCTTTCTTT.

As DNA, the CDR3 is TGTGCCAGCAGGGCGGGGGGACAGGTCAATCAGCCCCAGCATTTT. It encodes CASRAGGQVNQPQHF. The gene calls are TRBV28 and TRBJ1-5; 8 nucleotides align to TRBD1. V lost 6 bases to trimming and J lost 3 bases; unmatched junction nucleotides: 7. This CDR3 is 15 amino acids long. Per the germline V gene, CDR1 is MDHEN and CDR2 is SYDVKM.